Each of the 23 T cell receptor beta chains below was sequenced from the same sample in a study of shared clonotypes between healthy human individuals. Produced via immunoSEQ multiplex PCR; TCRdb's table is partial and in-frame only. The data contain about 2,200,000 clones, 85% to 95% of them singletons. The naive CD8 subset, CD45RO-negative cells positively selected for CCR7, excluded terminally differentiated effector memory CD45RA+ cells. Sample: naive CD8+ T cells from PBMCs. All receptors come from a man younger than 35 in good health. Some clones in this sample may be carry-over from other donors' samples.

J is TRBJ1-5 and V is TRBV7-3; 7 nucleotides align to TRBD1. The CDR3 runs to 14 residues. With V trimmed by 7 bases and J by 4 bases, 7 bases remained unmatched. The V gene's germline CDR1 is SGHTA and CDR2 FQGTGA. The CDR3 nucleotides are TGTGCCAGCATCCCGGGACAGCCAAATCAGCCCCAGCATTTT. Translation gives CASIPGQPNQPQHF.

The rearrangement links TRBV2 to TRBJ1-4, with TRBD1 identical over 7 bases. CDR1 and CDR2 (germline): SNHLY, FYNNEI. Germline trimming cut 8 bases from V and 8 bases from J; bases unmatched to any gene: 11. CDR3 length: 14 residues. CDR3 loop: CASAMTGPREKLFF. CDR3 bases: TGTGCCAGCGCAATGACAGGGCCTAGGGAAAAACTGTTTTTT.

The V and J genes are TRBV27 and TRBJ2-1, with TRBD2 matching 11 bases. The CDR3 covers 23 residues. Per the germline V gene, CDR1 is MNHEY and CDR2 is SMNVEV (reference sequence). The junction had 33 bases not matched to a gene; V was cut back by 5 bases and J by 9 bases. CDR3: CASSHTPGYALAGAKMGLGEQFF. The DNA for the CDR3 is TGTGCCAGCAGTCATACACCGGGATACGCACTAGCGGGAGCCAAAATGGGGTTGGGTGAGCAGTTCTTC.

The rearrangement uses TRBV27 and TRBJ2-5; D is unclear. The CDR3 contains 13 residues. V was pared by 5 bases and J by 5 bases, with 12 bases between. Germline CDR1 reads MNHEY; CDR2 reads SMNVEV (reference sequence). The CDR3 region is CASSTRGIETQYF. The DNA for the CDR3 is TGTGCCAGCAGTACCCGAGGAATCGAGACCCAGTACTTC.

The rearrangement uses TRBV7-6 and TRBJ2-3; no clear D gene. With 5 bases removed from V and 0 bases from J, the gap between germline ends came to 24 bases. In germline, CDR1 is SGHVS, CDR2 FNYEAQ. The CDR3 has 19 amino acids. The chain's CDR3 is CASSKRVQVTIPSTDTQYF. The CDR3 region has the DNA TGTGCCAGCAGCAAACGTGTGCAGGTGACCATTCCTAGCACAGATACGCAGTATTTT.

The count of this clone is one. The chain recombines TRBV27 with TRBJ2-6; a weak D match, TRBD2 (5 bases). Germline V CDR1 and CDR2: MNHEY, SMNVEV (reference sequence). This CDR3 contains 20 residues. Trimming removed 4 bases at V and 2 bases at J, with 24 bases between. The DNA of the CDR3 is TGTGCCAGCAGTTCAAGGGCGGGTGACTACATTCCCCCTGGGGCCAACGTCCTGACTTTC. Protein: CASSSRAGDYIPPGANVLTF.

CDR3 DNA: TGTGCCAGCAGGGGGCTTGAAGGGCTGGCTAATGAAAAACTGTTTTTT. Its protein is CASRGLEGLANEKLFF. The chain has TRBV11-2 and TRBJ1-4, with a tentative D call TRBD1 (5 bases). Trimming pared 6 bases from V and 3 bases from J, leaving 17 bases between. The CDR3 runs 16 residues. Germline lookup yields CDR1 SGHAT and CDR2 FQNNGV.

V and J are TRBV27 and TRBJ1-2; D is ambiguous. This CDR3 has 13 residues. Trimming cost V 5 bases and J 4 bases, with 11 bases left between them. Germline loops: CDR1 MNHEY, CDR2 SMNVEV (reference sequence). The CDR3 region is CASSPIVGYGYTF. The CDR3 coding sequence is TGTGCCAGCAGTCCCATCGTGGGCTATGGCTACACCTTC.

The V and J genes are TRBV6-1 and TRBJ2-3; TRBD2 matches at 14 bases. Germline lookup yields CDR1 MNHNS and CDR2 SASEGT. The CDR3 has 17 residues. Trimming at V came to 6 bases and at J to 4 bases, leaving 9 bases not matched to a gene. In DNA form, the CDR3 reads TGTGCCAGCAGCGAAATTAGACTAGCGGGAGGGCCAGATACGCAGTATTTT. It encodes CASSEIRLAGGPDTQYF.

The chain uses TRBV4-2 and TRBJ2-7, with 7 bases identical to TRBD2. This CDR3 is 15 amino acids long. Germline V gene data show CDR1 as LGHNA and CDR2 as YNFKEQ. Trimming removed 4 bases from V and 3 bases from J; junction bases left unmatched: 9. CDR3 sequence reads: CASSPDPGGLYEQYF. The CDR3 bases are TGTGCCAGCAGCCCCGATCCGGGGGGTCTCTACGAGCAGTACTTC.

For the CDR3, the DNA is TGTGCCAGCAGTTACTTGGCAAAGAGCTACGAGCAGTACTTC. Its protein product is CASSYLAKSYEQYF. The V call is TRBV6-5, the J call TRBJ2-7, with unresolved D. The germline V gene encodes CDR1 MNHEY and CDR2 SVGAGI. V was cut by 1 base and J by 3 bases, with 10 bases left in between. The CDR3 has 14 amino acids.

This clone has just one count. This chain joins TRBV27 and TRBJ1-5; D is possibly TRBD1 (5 bases). The CDR3 is 14 amino acids. Trimming took 4 bases from V and 3 from J, leaving 10 bases between them. Germline loops: CDR1 MNHEY, CDR2 SMNVEV (reference sequence). The CDR3 loop reads CASSSGLINQPQHF. The CDR3 region has the DNA TGTGCCAGCAGTTCGGGACTTATCAATCAGCCCCAGCATTTT.

This rearrangement joins TRBV11-3 to TRBJ1-6; D is uncertain. Germline V gene data show CDR1 as SGHNT and CDR2 as YENEEA. The germline V and J ends were trimmed by 7 bases and 8 bases, with 6 bases remaining between them. This CDR3 has 11 amino acids. The chain's CDR3 is CASIRDSPLHF. Written as DNA, the CDR3 is TGTGCCAGCATAAGGGATTCACCCCTCCACTTT.

The chain joins TRBV11-2 to TRBJ1-1, with D possibly being TRBD1 (6 bases). V was trimmed by 1 base and J by 5 bases, leaving 11 bases between them. The germline CDR1 and CDR2 sequences are SGHAT and FQNNGV. This CDR3 is 14 amino acids long. The CDR3 loop reads CASSLGVTGTEAFF. CDR3 coding DNA: TGTGCCAGCAGCTTAGGGGTTACAGGGACTGAAGCTTTCTTT.

The chain uses TRBV27 and TRBJ2-7, with TRBD2 matching 8 bases. The CDR3 runs 13 residues. The germline gives CDR1 MNHEY, CDR2 SMNVEV (reference sequence). J was trimmed by 3 bases and V by 9 bases; bases with no gene match: 7. The DNA for the CDR3 is TGTGCCAGTATTAGCGGGAACGGCTACGAGCAGTACTTC. It specifies CASISGNGYEQYF.

The chain has TRBV27 and TRBJ2-5; the match to TRBD2 covers 7 bases. Germline V gene data show CDR1 as MNHEY and CDR2 as SMNVEV (reference sequence). Trimming at V came to 7 bases and at J to 11 bases, leaving 7 bases not matched to a gene. The CDR3 loop spans 11 amino acids. This chain's CDR3 is CASKGGTTQYF. The CDR3 nucleotides read TGTGCCAGCAAGGGCGGGACTACTCAGTACTTC.

Only a few counts were recorded for this clone. The chain employs TRBV28 and TRBJ1-1, with D perhaps matching TRBD1 (6 bases). Germline V lookup: CDR1 MDHEN, CDR2 SYDVKM. V was clipped by 2 bases and J by 5 bases, with 12 bases between them. This CDR3 region has 14 residues. CDR3 coding DNA: TGTGCCAGCAGTTTAGGCTGGGGGGCTACTGAAGCTTTCTTT. Translated: CASSLGWGATEAFF. The entire variable domain, with the rest obtained from reference TRBV28 and TRBJ1-1, is as follows: DVKVTQSSRYLVKRTGEKVFLECVQDMDHENMFWYRQDPGLGLRLIYFSYDVKMKEKGDIPEGYSVSREKKERFSLILESASTNQTSMYLCASSLGWGATEAFFGQGTRLTVV.

V gene TRBV7-3 combines with J gene TRBJ2-7; unclear D gene. The CDR3 sequence is 12 residues long. With 5 bases removed from V and 0 bases from J, the gap between germline ends came to 5 bases. The V gene's germline CDR1 is SGHTA and CDR2 FQGTGA. The CDR3 region is CASSPSSYEQYF. The CDR3 DNA reads as TGTGCCAGCAGCCCTAGCTCCTACGAGCAGTACTTC.

The chain employs TRBV4-3 and TRBJ2-1, with D unresolved. Per the germline V gene, CDR1 is LGHNA and CDR2 is YSLEER. V shed 8 bases and J shed 10 bases, with 21 bases lying between them. The CDR3 consists of 14 residues. The CDR3 nucleotides read TGCGCCAGCCGAGAGAGCATACGGGCCTACGAGCAGTTCTTC. This encodes CASRESIRAYEQFF.

The V call is TRBV27, the J call TRBJ2-7, with D tentatively TRBD2 (6 bases). Germline lookup yields CDR1 MNHEY and CDR2 SMNVEV (reference sequence). The CDR3 is made up of 17 amino acids. Trimming cost V 1 base and J 3 bases, with 19 bases left between them. CDR3 coding DNA: TGTGCCAGCAGTTTATACCCCCCACTAGCATCAGACTACGAGCAGTACTTC. Translated, it gives CASSLYPPLASDYEQYF.

The chain joins TRBV20-1 to TRBJ2-7; D possibly matches TRBD1 or TRBD2 (5 bases each). V was clipped by 3 bases and J by 6 bases, with 9 bases between them. The CDR3 spans 11 residues. CDR1 DFQATT and CDR2 SNEGSKA come from the germline V gene (reference sequence). CDR3 sequence: CSASPGTEQYF. As DNA, the CDR3 is TGCAGTGCTAGCCCCGGGACCGAGCAGTACTTC.

V usage is TRBV28 and J usage is TRBJ2-3; D unclear. The germline V gene encodes CDR1 MDHEN and CDR2 SYDVKM. Trimming shortened V by 3 bases and J by 0 bases, and 13 bases separated the two germline ends. This CDR3 contains 16 residues. In DNA form, the CDR3 reads TGTGCCAGCAGTTTTACGCAGGCCGCTAGCACAGATACGCAGTATTTT. This translates into CASSFTQAASTDTQYF.

The chain employs TRBV11-2 and TRBJ2-7; 8 bases are a match to TRBD2. The CDR3 totals 17 residues. CDR1 SGHAT and CDR2 FQNNGV come from the germline V gene. The J segment lost 3 bases and the V segment lost 1 base, leaving 11 bases of the junction unmatched. CDR3 in DNA: TGTGCCAGCAGCTTAGCAAGAGGGGGGACTAGTCTCTACGAGCAGTACTTC. This gives the protein CASSLARGGTSLYEQYF.